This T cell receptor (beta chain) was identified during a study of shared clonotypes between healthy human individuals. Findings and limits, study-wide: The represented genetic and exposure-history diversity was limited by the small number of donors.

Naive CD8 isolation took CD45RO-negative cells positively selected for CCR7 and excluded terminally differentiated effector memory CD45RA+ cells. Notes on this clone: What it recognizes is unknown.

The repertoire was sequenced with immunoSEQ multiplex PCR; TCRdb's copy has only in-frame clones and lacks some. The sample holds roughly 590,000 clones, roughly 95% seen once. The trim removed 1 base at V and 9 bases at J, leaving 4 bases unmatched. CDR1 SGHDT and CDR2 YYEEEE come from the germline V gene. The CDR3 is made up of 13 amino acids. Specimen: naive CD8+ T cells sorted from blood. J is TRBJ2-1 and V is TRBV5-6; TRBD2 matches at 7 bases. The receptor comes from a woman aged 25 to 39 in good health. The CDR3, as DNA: TGTGCCAGCAGCTTGCCTAGCGGACTTGAGCAGTTCTTC. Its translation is CASSLPSGLEQFF.